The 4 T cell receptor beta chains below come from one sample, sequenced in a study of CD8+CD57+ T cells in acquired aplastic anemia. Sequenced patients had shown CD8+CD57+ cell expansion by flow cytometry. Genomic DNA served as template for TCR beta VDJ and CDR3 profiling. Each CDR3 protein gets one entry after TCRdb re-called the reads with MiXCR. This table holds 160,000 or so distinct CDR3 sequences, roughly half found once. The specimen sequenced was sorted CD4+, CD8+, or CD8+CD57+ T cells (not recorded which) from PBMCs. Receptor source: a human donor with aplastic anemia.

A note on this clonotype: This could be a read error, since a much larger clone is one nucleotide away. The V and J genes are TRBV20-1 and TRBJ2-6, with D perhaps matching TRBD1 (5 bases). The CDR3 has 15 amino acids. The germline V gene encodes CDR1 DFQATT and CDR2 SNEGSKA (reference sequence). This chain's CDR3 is CSAREFSSGANVLIF. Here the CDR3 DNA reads TGCAGTGCTAGAGAGTTCAGCTCTGGGGCCAACGTCCTGATTTTC.

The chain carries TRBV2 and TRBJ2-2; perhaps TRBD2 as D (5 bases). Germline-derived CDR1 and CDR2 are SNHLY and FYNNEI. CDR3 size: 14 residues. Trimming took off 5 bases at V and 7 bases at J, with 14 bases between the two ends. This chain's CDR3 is CASSLALLVGELFF. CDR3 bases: TGTGCCAGCAGTTTAGCGCTATTAGTCGGGGAGCTGTTTTTT.

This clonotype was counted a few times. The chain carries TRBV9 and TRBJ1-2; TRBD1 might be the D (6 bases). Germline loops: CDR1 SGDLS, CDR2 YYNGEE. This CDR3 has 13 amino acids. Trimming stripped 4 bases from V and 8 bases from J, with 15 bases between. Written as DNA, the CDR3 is TGTGCCAGCAGCCTACAGGGAGGAGGGGGCTACACCTTC. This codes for CASSLQGGGGYTF. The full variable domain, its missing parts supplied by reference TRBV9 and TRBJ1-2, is DSGVTQTPKHLITATGQRVTLRCSPRSGDLSVYWYQQSLDQGLQFLIQYYNGEERAKGNILERFSAQQFPDLHSELNLSSLELGDSALYFCASSLQGGGGYTFGSGTRLTVV.

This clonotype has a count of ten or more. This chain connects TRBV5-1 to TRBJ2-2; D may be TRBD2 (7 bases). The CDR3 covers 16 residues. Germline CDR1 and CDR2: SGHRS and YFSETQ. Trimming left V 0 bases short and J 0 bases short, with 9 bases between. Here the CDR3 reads CASSLVGGANTGELFF. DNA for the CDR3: TGCGCCAGCAGCTTGGTAGGGGGGGCGAACACCGGGGAGCTGTTTTTT.